The rows below give T cell receptor beta chains drawn from one sample of a study of blood T cells in healthy people across ages. TCRdb processed the 5' RACE reads anew with MiXCR; each CDR3 protein has one entry. The sample records 700,000 to 1,000,000 distinct CDR3 sequences, about 42% being singletons. Sequenced: blood. The receptors were sampled from a man aged 55 to 70 in good health. The CDR3 runs from the conserved cysteine through the conserved F or W. A D gene is named only where the DNA matches it firmly. Expanded clones are given a class, and other clones once, few, many or no size at all.

d_gene: TRBD2
v_gene: TRBV6-5
j_gene: TRBJ2-7
abundance: NA
CDR3aa: CASSRLAGLLSYEQYF
CDR3nt: TGTGCCAGCAGCCGGCTAGCGGGGCTACTCTCCTACGAGCAGTACTTC

d_gene: TRBD2
v_gene: TRBV12-3/TRBV12-4
j_gene: TRBJ2-1
abundance: few
CDR3aa: CASSKPRGGDYNEQFF
CDR3nt: TGTGCCAGCAGTAAGCCCCGCGGGGGGGATTACAATGAGCAGTTCTTC

d_gene: TRBD1
v_gene: TRBV7-2
j_gene: TRBJ2-7
abundance: NA
CDR3aa: CASSNRQGRDEQYF
CDR3nt: TGTGCCAGCAGCAACCGACAGGGAAGAGACGAGCAGTACTTC

d_gene: NA
v_gene: TRBV9
j_gene: TRBJ1-4
abundance: NA
CDR3aa: CASSVMDNEKLFF
CDR3nt: TGTGCCAGCAGCGTAATGGATAATGAAAAACTGTTTTTT

d_gene: TRBD1
v_gene: TRBV6-1
j_gene: TRBJ2-1
abundance: NA
CDR3aa: CASRTPVGQGLPPYNEQFF
CDR3nt: TGTGCCAGCAGAACCCCGGTGGGACAGGGACTACCGCCCTACAATGAGCAGTTCTTC

d_gene: TRBD2
v_gene: TRBV7-9
j_gene: TRBJ2-2
abundance: NA
CDR3aa: CASRGGTSRAGELFF
CDR3nt: TGTGCCAGCAGGGGAGGGACTAGCAGAGCCGGGGAGCTGTTTTTT

d_gene: NA
v_gene: TRBV15
j_gene: TRBJ2-5
abundance: NA
CDR3aa: CATSRALGHQETQYF
CDR3nt: TGTGCCACCAGCAGAGCACTGGGACACCAAGAGACCCAGTACTTC

d_gene: NA
v_gene: TRBV5-1
j_gene: TRBJ2-1
abundance: few
CDR3aa: CASSLEGYALDEQFF
CDR3nt: TGCGCCAGCAGCTTGGAGGGTTATGCACTCGATGAGCAGTTCTTC

d_gene: TRBD1
v_gene: TRBV6-1
j_gene: TRBJ1-1
abundance: NA
CDR3aa: CASRWDSQMNTEAFF
CDR3nt: TGTGCCAGCAGGTGGGACAGCCAAATGAACACTGAAGCTTTCTTT

d_gene: TRBD2
v_gene: TRBV2
j_gene: TRBJ2-7
abundance: few
CDR3aa: CASSENPAGTYEQYF
CDR3nt: TGTGCCAGCAGTGAAAATCCAGCGGGGACTTACGAGCAGTACTTC

d_gene: TRBD1
v_gene: TRBV7-3
j_gene: TRBJ2-1
abundance: few
CDR3aa: CASSSGQGAYNEQFF
CDR3nt: TGTGCCAGCAGCTCGGGACAGGGGGCTTACAATGAGCAGTTCTTC

d_gene: NA
v_gene: TRBV4-3
j_gene: TRBJ1-6
abundance: NA
CDR3aa: CASSQALSPGRPNSPLHF
CDR3nt: TGCGCCAGCAGCCAAGCCCTCTCTCCGGGACGGCCAAATTCACCCCTCCACTTT

d_gene: NA
v_gene: TRBV29-1
j_gene: TRBJ2-6
abundance: many
CDR3aa: CSVADGNSGANVLTF
CDR3nt: TGCAGCGTTGCCGACGGGAACTCTGGGGCCAACGTCCTGACTTTC

d_gene: TRBD2
v_gene: TRBV11-2
j_gene: TRBJ2-7
abundance: few
CDR3aa: CASSLGGGETYEQYF
CDR3nt: TGTGCCAGCAGCTTGGGCGGGGGGGAAACCTACGAGCAGTACTTC

d_gene: NA
v_gene: TRBV4-3
j_gene: TRBJ1-2
abundance: NA
CDR3aa: CASSQDYEYGYTF
CDR3nt: TGCGCCAGCAGCCAAGATTATGAGTATGGCTACACCTTC

d_gene: NA
v_gene: TRBV12-3/TRBV12-4
j_gene: TRBJ1-1
abundance: NA
CDR3aa: CASITAGWTEAFF
CDR3nt: TGTGCCAGCATTACGGCAGGGTGGACTGAAGCTTTCTTT

d_gene: NA
v_gene: TRBV29-1
j_gene: TRBJ2-7
abundance: NA
CDR3aa: CSVGVGGSYEQYF
CDR3nt: TGCAGCGTTGGCGTAGGGGGGTCCTACGAGCAGTACTTC

d_gene: NA
v_gene: TRBV30
j_gene: TRBJ2-6
abundance: NA
CDR3aa: CAWSGVGANVLTF
CDR3nt: TGTGCCTGGAGTGGGGTTGGGGCCAACGTCCTGACTTTC

d_gene: NA
v_gene: TRBV4-3
j_gene: TRBJ1-2
abundance: NA
CDR3aa: CASSPNLPSTGSYGYTF
CDR3nt: TGCGCCAGCAGCCCTAACCTACCGTCCACCGGCAGCTATGGCTACACCTTC

d_gene: NA
v_gene: TRBV10-3
j_gene: TRBJ2-3
abundance: NA
CDR3aa: CAISESPGTNTQYF
CDR3nt: TGTGCCATCAGTGAGTCTCCCGGCACAAATACGCAGTATTTT

d_gene: TRBD1
v_gene: TRBV24-1
j_gene: TRBJ2-3
abundance: NA
CDR3aa: CATSDRDRGTDTQYF
CDR3nt: TGTGCCACCAGTGACCGGGACAGGGGCACAGATACGCAGTATTTT

d_gene: NA
v_gene: TRBV5-1
j_gene: TRBJ2-2
abundance: NA
CDR3aa: CASSLRTVDTGELFF
CDR3nt: TGCGCCAGCAGCTTGAGGACGGTGGACACCGGGGAGCTGTTTTTT